This is a list of T cell receptor beta chains from one sample in a study of blood T cell repertoires in COVID-19. The table came from immunoSEQ multiplex PCR; TCRdb's copy has only in-frame clones and leaves some out. The profile shows some 300,000 clones, approximately 90% of them singletons. Sequenced material: PBMCs or T cells enriched from blood (not recorded which). The receptor source for this set is a woman aged 55-75 years in a cohort exposed to, infected with or recovered from COVID-19 (not recorded which). The CDR3 runs from the conserved cysteine through the conserved F or W. The D gene is left open where the match is weak. Size tells how often a clone was seen (once, few, many) or the class of an expanded clone, and some rows leave it out.

j_call clone_size d_call v_call cdr3_aa cdr3_nt
TRBJ2-2 once . TRBV6-4 CASSDGRGSGELFF TGTGCCAGCAGTGATGGACGGGGTTCCGGGGAGCTGTTTTTT
TRBJ1-5 . TRBD1 TRBV28 CASSFGLKGQGMVNQPQHF TGTGCCAGCAGTTTTGGTCTGAAGGGACAGGGTATGGTCAATCAGCCCCAGCATTTT
TRBJ1-5 . TRBD1 TRBV30 CAWGTGFQPQHF TGTGCCTGGGGGACAGGCTTTCAGCCCCAGCATTTT
TRBJ2-5 . TRBD1 TRBV7-6 CASSLIRGIGETQYF TGTGCCAGCAGCTTAATCAGGGGGATCGGGGAGACCCAGTACTTC
TRBJ1-3 . . TRBV27 CASNVQDSGNTIYF TGTGCCAGCAATGTGCAGGACTCTGGAAACACCATATATTTT
TRBJ1-1 . TRBD1 TRBV11-2 CASSFPGQGNTEAFF TGTGCCAGCAGCTTCCCGGGACAGGGGAACACTGAAGCTTTCTTT
TRBJ2-7 . TRBD2 TRBV3-1/TRBV3-2 CASSQDRLAGIGEQYF TGTGCCAGCAGCCAAGATCGGCTAGCGGGTATTGGCGAGCAGTACTTC
TRBJ1-6 . . TRBV7-9 CASSRTGESGSPLHF TGTGCCAGCAGCCGAACGGGGGAATCGGGTTCACCCCTCCACTTT
TRBJ2-1 . . TRBV5-1 CASSQDGQGYNEQFF TGCGCCAGCAGCCAGGACGGACAAGGCTACAATGAGCAGTTCTTC
TRBJ2-1 few TRBD1 TRBV5-1 CASSSAGTGGRNEQFF TGCGCCAGCAGCTCGGCCGGGACAGGGGGCCGGAATGAGCAGTTCTTC
TRBJ1-5 . . TRBV18 CASSPDSRLNQPQHF TGTGCCAGCTCACCAGACAGCAGACTCAATCAGCCCCAGCATTTT
TRBJ2-3 . . TRBV24-1 CATSGGKWGGHPDTQYF TGTGCCACCAGTGGCGGAAAATGGGGAGGACATCCAGATACGCAGTATTTT
TRBJ2-3 . TRBD2 TRBV13 CASSSQAGGTDTQYF TGTGCCAGCAGTTCCCAAGCGGGAGGAACAGATACGCAGTATTTT
TRBJ2-3 . TRBD2 TRBV5-1 CASSLAQTNLAGGPTDTQYF TGCGCCAGCAGCTTGGCCCAAACAAACCTAGCGGGAGGACCAACAGATACGCAGTATTTT
TRBJ1-5 . . TRBV19 CASSIGRSRNQPQHF TGTGCCAGTAGTATCGGGAGATCCCGCAATCAGCCCCAGCATTTT
TRBJ1-6 . TRBD1 TRBV7-2 CASSATGNSPLHF TGTGCCAGCAGCGCGACAGGGAATTCACCCCTCCACTTT
TRBJ2-4 . TRBD2 TRBV2 CALTGGGKNIQYF TGTGCCTTAACGGGAGGGGGCAAAAACATTCAGTACTTC
TRBJ1-5 once . TRBV18 CASSSPSEPQHF TGTGCCAGCTCATCCCCCAGCGAGCCCCAGCATTTT
TRBJ2-5 . . TRBV7-2 CASSFGVGTRETQYF TGTGCCAGCAGCTTTGGAGTCGGCACGCGGGAGACCCAGTACTTC
TRBJ2-2 . TRBD1 TRBV24-1 CATRGQGNTGELFF TGTGCCACCAGAGGACAGGGAAACACCGGGGAGCTGTTTTTT
TRBJ2-1 once TRBD2 TRBV27 CASSKAGGPPNEQFF TGTGCCAGCAGTAAGGCGGGGGGACCCCCCAATGAGCAGTTCTTC
TRBJ1-4 . . TRBV30 CASGRPSEKLFF TGTGCCTCAGGCAGGCCTTCCGAAAAACTGTTTTTT
TRBJ1-2 . . TRBV19 CASSILTDRNYGYTF TGTGCCAGTAGTATATTGACAGATAGGAACTATGGCTACACCTTC
TRBJ2-5 . . TRBV9 CASSSSGRETQYF TGTGCCAGCAGCTCAAGCGGGCGGGAGACCCAGTACTTC
TRBJ2-5 . . TRBV6-5 CASSRGLGETQYF TGTGCCAGCAGTCGGGGTCTGGGAGAGACCCAGTACTTC
TRBJ2-5 . . TRBV21-1 CASSKDSTAGVHQETQYF TGTGCCAGCAGCAAAGATTCTACGGCGGGAGTTCACCAAGAGACCCAGTACTTC
TRBJ2-2 . TRBD1 TRBV2 CASSDRGPGATTGELFF TGTGCCAGCAGTGACAGGGGGCCGGGAGCTACCACCGGGGAGCTGTTTTTT
TRBJ2-7 . TRBD2 TRBV28 CASSLGGDLAYEQYF TGTGCCAGCAGTTTGGGGGGGGACTTAGCCTACGAGCAGTACTTC
TRBJ2-7 . TRBD2 TRBV6-2/TRBV6-3 CASSQKLTSGPGEQYF TGTGCCAGCAGTCAGAAGCTTACTAGCGGCCCCGGCGAGCAGTACTTC
TRBJ2-1 once TRBD1 TRBV5-6 CASSSDRGPNEQFF TGTGCCAGCAGCTCCGACAGGGGGCCCAATGAGCAGTTCTTC
TRBJ1-5 once TRBD1 TRBV27 CASSPRDRVPQPQHF TGTGCCAGCAGTCCACGCGACAGGGTCCCCCAGCCCCAGCATTTT
TRBJ2-2 . TRBD1 TRBV5-1 CASTLPGQEHTGELFF TGCGCCAGCACTTTACCGGGACAGGAGCACACCGGGGAGCTGTTTTTT
TRBJ2-1 once . TRBV10-3 CAISGGSYNEQFF TGTGCCATCAGTGGGGGCAGTTACAATGAGCAGTTCTTC
TRBJ1-1 . . TRBV18 CASSPTGVVNTEAFF TGTGCCAGCTCACCAACGGGGGTGGTGAACACTGAAGCTTTCTTT
TRBJ2-1 . . TRBV5-1 CASSPAVMPYNEQFF TGCGCCAGCAGCCCGGCGGTCATGCCCTACAATGAGCAGTTCTTC
TRBJ2-7 . . TRBV6-5 CASRDKSYEQYF TGTGCCAGCAGGGACAAGTCCTACGAGCAGTACTTC
TRBJ2-3 . TRBD2 TRBV5-8 CASSLGATSGSSTDTQYF TGTGCCAGCAGCTTAGGCGCGACTAGCGGGAGTAGCACAGATACGCAGTATTTT
TRBJ2-4 . TRBD2 TRBV6-5 CASSTPGTSIQYF TGTGCCAGCAGTACCCCCGGGACTAGCATTCAGTACTTC
TRBJ1-1 . . TRBV2 CASTRGPNTEAFF TGTGCCAGCACCAGGGGACCGAACACTGAAGCTTTCTTT
TRBJ2-3 . TRBD2 TRBV19 CASSIGFSGRARTDTQYF TGTGCCAGTAGTATAGGGTTTAGCGGGAGGGCCAGGACAGATACGCAGTATTTT
TRBJ2-3 . . TRBV3-1/TRBV3-2 CASSRFRTDTQYF TGTGCCAGCAGCCGGTTCCGGACAGATACGCAGTATTTT
TRBJ2-1 . . TRBV28 CASSLEGGSYNEQFF TGTGCCAGCTCCTTAGAAGGGGGCTCCTACAATGAGCAGTTCTTC
TRBJ2-5 . TRBD2 TRBV5-4 CASSLGTSGRGQETQYF TGTGCCAGCAGCTTGGGTACTAGCGGGAGAGGGCAAGAGACCCAGTACTTC
TRBJ1-1 . . TRBV28 CASSLLSGAEAFF TGTGCCAGCAGTTTATTATCCGGGGCTGAAGCTTTCTTT
TRBJ2-7 once TRBD1 TRBV30 CAWSVLTGGSYEQYF TGTGCCTGGAGTGTACTCACAGGGGGATCCTACGAGCAGTACTTC
TRBJ2-1 . TRBD2 TRBV10-2 CASSVLAGGGRPYNEQFF TGCGCCAGCAGTGTTCTAGCGGGAGGAGGGCGCCCCTACAATGAGCAGTTCTTC
TRBJ1-6 . . TRBV24-1 CATSDIRGSPLHF TGTGCCACCAGTGATATCAGGGGTTCACCCCTCCACTTT